These 10 T cell receptor beta chains were all obtained from the same sample, sequenced in a study of vaccination and CD4 T cells after COVID-19. The sample's treatment: approximately nine-day PBMC culture with coronavirus spike peptide pools or control peptides (ViraFEST assay). Unexposed donor CD4+ T cells predated the COVID-19 pandemic, collected 2011-2018. These TCRs are of unknown antigen specificity. At the Johns Hopkins FTIC core, DNA taken from cultured CD4+ T cells was sequenced by way of the Oncomine TCR Beta short-read assay. TCRdb reprocessed the PCR reads with MiXCR, giving one entry per CDR3 protein. The sample has roughly 7,000 distinct CDR3 sequences, roughly 50% seen once. The sequenced material came from CD4+ T cells from blood, cultured in vitro. Source of these receptors: a human donor in good health.

This clonotype was counted between two and nine times. The chain uses TRBV27 and TRBJ2-5; 7 bases are a match to TRBD1. The V gene end was trimmed by 5 bases and the J gene end by 2 bases; junction bases not matched to a gene: 5. There are 14 residues in the CDR3. The germline V gene encodes CDR1 MNHEY and CDR2 SMNVEV (reference sequence). The CDR3 nucleotides read TGTGCCAGCAGTGTGGGACAGATGCAAGAGACCCAGTACTTC. Translation: CASSVGQMQETQYF.

This clonotype has just a few counts. The J gene is TRBJ2-3, the V gene TRBV20-1; D is undetermined. The CDR3 covers 13 residues. V was cut by 3 bases and J by 0 bases, with 7 bases left in between. The germline CDR1 and CDR2 sequences are DFQATT and SNEGSKA (reference sequence). CDR3 DNA sequence: TGCAGTGCTAGCGTGGGGAGCACAGATACGCAGTATTTT. The encoded protein is CSASVGSTDTQYF.

This clonotype came up a few times. V is TRBV4-1 and J is TRBJ2-5, with 12 bases identical to TRBD2. Germline CDR1 reads MGHRA; CDR2 reads YSYEKL. This CDR3 comprises 14 residues. V shed 4 bases, J shed 5 bases, and the junction held 2 bases outside the gene matches. CDR3 residues: CASSLTSGGETQYF. Written as DNA, the CDR3 is TGCGCCAGCAGCCTGACTAGCGGGGGTGAGACCCAGTACTTC.

The gene calls are TRBV5-1 and TRBJ2-7, with TRBD2 as a possible D gene (7 bases). Per germline, CDR1 SGHRS and CDR2 YFSETQ. The ends were cut back, 3 bases at V and 4 bases at J, with 11 bases in the middle. This CDR3 contains 13 residues. The CDR3: CASSSGGQYEQYF. For the CDR3, the DNA is TGCGCCAGCAGCTCGGGGGGCCAATACGAGCAGTACTTC.

The rearrangement joins TRBV19 to TRBJ2-2; tentative D call: TRBD1 (6 bases). The CDR3 sequence is 14 residues long. V was clipped by 5 bases and J by 6 bases, with 13 bases between them. Per the germline V gene, CDR1 is LNHDA and CDR2 is SQIVND (reference sequence). Here the CDR3 DNA reads TGTGCCAGTAGTTCCCACAGGGATCCCGGGGAGCTGTTTTTT. Residues: CASSSHRDPGELFF.

The rearrangement links TRBV12-3 or TRBV12-4 to TRBJ2-3; 8 nucleotides match TRBD2. The CDR3 consists of 11 residues. V dropped 6 bases and J dropped 14; count of bases not matched to a gene: 7. The CDR3 DNA reads as TGTGCCAGCAGCCGAGGACTAGCAACGTATTTT. Translating gives CASSRGLATYF.

The chain carries TRBV7-2 and TRBJ2-3; D perhaps matches TRBD2 (6 bases). This CDR3 comprises 15 residues. The V and J ends lost 1 base and 0 bases respectively, with 8 bases between them. Germline assignment: CDR1 SGHTA and CDR2 FQGNSA. The CDR3 here is CASSLGTISTDTQYF. Here the CDR3 DNA reads TGTGCCAGCAGCTTAGGGACTATAAGCACAGATACGCAGTATTTT. Variable domain in full (rest from reference TRBV7-2 and TRBJ2-3): GAGVSQSPSNKVTEKGKDVELRCDPISGHTALYWYRQSLGQGLEFLIYFQGNSAPDKSGLPSDRFSAERTGGSVSTLTIQRTQQEDSAVYLCASSLGTISTDTQYFGPGTRLTVL.

The rearrangement uses TRBV27 and TRBJ2-1, with D tentatively TRBD1 (6 bases). Germline CDR1 is MNHEY and CDR2 is SMNVEV (reference sequence). The CDR3 is 15 residues long. V was cut by 5 bases and J by 2 bases, with 13 bases left in between. The CDR3 region has the DNA TGTGCCAGCAGTCTTACACAGGGAACCTACAATGAGCAGTTCTTC. It codes for CASSLTQGTYNEQFF.

The chain recombines TRBV5-1 with TRBJ2-7, with TRBD1 matching over 7 bases. The V and J ends lost 0 bases and 2 bases, in that order; junction bases with no gene match: 8. The CDR3 length is 16 residues. Per the germline V gene, CDR1 is SGHRS and CDR2 is YFSETQ. The CDR3 bases are TGCGCCAGCAGCTTGGAGGGGGCGGCCGTGGCCTACGAGCAGTACTTC. It yields the protein CASSLEGAAVAYEQYF.

This sequence joins TRBV20-1 and TRBJ1-5; D is uncertain. The CDR3 contains 14 residues. Germline V CDR1 and CDR2: DFQATT, SNEGSKA (reference sequence). V lost 4 bases, J lost 4 bases, and 14 bases lay in between. The CDR3 region has the DNA TGCAGTGCTACCAAAGGGCCCCAAAATCAGCCCCAGCATTTT. Its translation: CSATKGPQNQPQHF.